The next 13 T cell receptor beta chains were all read from a single sample in a study of PD-1 blockade in mismatch repair-deficient tumors. Measured with immunoSEQ multiplex PCR; TCRdb has only the in-frame clones, and not every one. The data show about 130,000 clones, around nine tenths seen once. Specimen: peripheral blood, collected 72 weeks after starting pembrolizumab. Receptors originate from an adult with mismatch repair-deficient cancer.

CDR3 in DNA: TGTGCCAGTAGTACTCCATACCATCAGCCCCAGCATTTT. It yields the protein CASSTPYHQPQHF. The chain employs TRBV19 and TRBJ1-5; D ambiguous. This CDR3 has 13 amino acids. V was trimmed by 4 bases and J by 5 bases, leaving 9 bases between them. CDR1 LNHDA and CDR2 SQIVND come from the germline V gene (reference sequence).

The genes are TRBV7-9 and TRBJ1-1, with a tentative D call TRBD1 (6 bases). CDR1 SEHNR and CDR2 FQNEAQ come from the germline V gene (reference sequence). V lost 5 bases and J lost 2, with 12 bases in between. The CDR3 has 14 amino acids. In nucleotides, the CDR3 is TGTGCCAGCAGCCCCGACAGGATAAACACTGAAGCTTTCTTT. Its protein product is CASSPDRINTEAFF.

The V call is TRBV11-2, the J call TRBJ2-1, with no clear D. The CDR3 runs to 14 residues. The V gene lost 1 base and the J gene lost 8 bases, with 12 bases spanning the gap. Germline lookup yields CDR1 SGHAT and CDR2 FQNNGV. In nucleotides, the CDR3 is TGTGCCAGCAGCTTAGTTTCCGGGTGGGATGAGCAGTTCTTC. Its protein is CASSLVSGWDEQFF.

This sequence joins TRBV28 and TRBJ2-1; 10 bases are a match to TRBD2. The V and J ends lost 2 bases and 6 bases, in that order; junction bases with no gene match: 7. This CDR3 has 16 amino acids. Germline-derived CDR1 and CDR2 are MDHEN and SYDVKM. The CDR3 loop is CASSLNPSGSGNEQFF. The CDR3 coding sequence is TGTGCCAGCAGTTTAAACCCTAGCGGGAGTGGCAATGAGCAGTTCTTC.

V usage is TRBV4-1 and J usage is TRBJ2-5; tentatively, D is TRBD1 (6 bases). Trimming left V 1 base short and J 1 base short, with 16 bases between. CDR3 size: 17 residues. Per germline, CDR1 MGHRA and CDR2 YSYEKL. The CDR3 DNA follows: TGCGCCAGCAGCCAAGTATTCACCGGGACACTCCAAGAGACCCAGTACTTC. Translated, it gives CASSQVFTGTLQETQYF.

CDR3 DNA: TGTGCCAGCACCAAACGGGGACAATTATTAGAGACCCAGTACTTC. It translates to CASTKRGQLLETQYF. This chain uses TRBV21-1 with TRBJ2-5; the table names TRBD1, a call not compared with the DNA. TRBV21-1 is flagged as a pseudogene. The CDR3 is 15 residues long.

The chain recombines TRBV18 with TRBJ1-5; tentative D call: TRBD1 (5 bases). This CDR3 comprises 13 residues. CDR1 and CDR2 from the germline V gene are KGHSH and LQKENI. V was trimmed by 2 bases and J by 5 bases, leaving 7 bases between them. The DNA of the CDR3 is TGTGCCAGCTCACCAAGCAGGGATCAGCCCCAGCATTTT. It yields the protein CASSPSRDQPQHF. Variable domain in full (rest from reference TRBV18 and TRBJ1-5): NAGVMQNPRHLVRRRGQEARLRCSPMKGHSHVYWYRQLPEEGLKFMVYLQKENIIDESGMPKERFSAEFPKEGPSILRIQQVVRGDSAAYFCASSPSRDQPQHFGDGTRLSIL.

This clone was seen a single time. This rearrangement joins TRBV30 to TRBJ1-2, with D tentatively TRBD1 (6 bases). The germline V gene encodes CDR1 GTSNPN and CDR2 SVGIG (reference sequence). The CDR3 extends over 13 amino acids. V lost 7 bases, J lost 3 bases, and 15 bases lay in between. CDR3 DNA sequence: TGTGCCTCCAACCCAGGGGCTCACTATGGCTACACCTTC. This codes for CASNPGAHYGYTF.

The chain joins TRBV19 to TRBJ2-3, with TRBD1 matching over 9 bases. The CDR3 has 17 residues. Germline loops: CDR1 LNHDA, CDR2 SQIVND (reference sequence). J was trimmed by 0 bases and V by 9 bases; bases with no gene match: 13. The chain's CDR3 is CASRDRAHRSSTDTQYF. CDR3 DNA sequence: TGTGCCAGCCGGGACAGGGCACATCGATCTAGCACAGATACGCAGTATTTT.

The CDR3 loop reads CASSLIYEQYF. In DNA, the CDR3 is TGTGCCAGCAGTCTCATTTACGAGCAGTACTTC. The chain combines TRBV2 with TRBJ2-7; D unresolved. Germline values: CDR1 SNHLY, CDR2 FYNNEI. The CDR3 runs 11 residues. V dropped 5 bases and J dropped 4 bases, with 6 bases sitting between them.

The J gene is TRBJ2-7, the V gene TRBV5-6, with 8 positions matching TRBD2. V gave up 0 bases and J gave up 3 bases; unmatched junction bases: 8. Germline V gives CDR1 SGHDT, CDR2 YYEEEE. The CDR3 sequence is 16 residues long. The CDR3 DNA reads as TGTGCCAGCAGCTTGGGGAGCGGGAGACACATCTACGAGCAGTACTTC. Encoded protein: CASSLGSGRHIYEQYF.

The chain carries TRBV4-3 and TRBJ1-1, with a tentative D call TRBD1 (5 bases). Trimming removed 0 bases at V and 11 bases at J, with 19 bases between. Looked up from germline, CDR1 is LGHNA and CDR2 is YSLEER. This CDR3 spans 15 amino acids. The CDR3 protein is CASSQEAGQPSGAFF. CDR3 coding DNA: TGCGCCAGCAGCCAAGAGGCCGGACAACCCAGCGGCGCTTTCTTT.

This clone has only a few counts. CDR3 sequence (DNA): TGTGCCTGGAGCTACGACAGGGAGGTCGGCGAGCAGTACTTC. Protein: CAWSYDREVGEQYF. The rearrangement joins TRBV30 to TRBJ2-7; D is perhaps TRBD1 (7 bases). Trimming stripped 3 bases from V and 6 bases from J, with 18 bases between. Germline V lookup: CDR1 GTSNPN, CDR2 SVGIG (reference sequence). CDR3 length equals 14 residues.